This paragraph covers one TCR beta chain sequence. These data belong to a study of blood T cell repertoires in COVID-19. Turning to the study itself: Donors in the United States, Italy and Spain gave samples during acute or convalescent COVID-19.

This CDR3 contains 15 residues. CDR1 is MNHEY, CDR2 SVGAGI, per germline. Unmatched junction bases numbered 5, after V lost 5 bases and J lost 4 bases. In the original workflow: Amplified reference gene primers provided the basis for estimating nucleated cell counts. TCRdb keeps only in-frame clones here, not all; method: immunoSEQ multiplex PCR. V and J calls and clone size follow that table, whereas D and trimming were derived from the DNA. The table has under 50,000 clones, about 88% seen once. The gene calls are TRBV6-5 and TRBJ2-1; TRBD1 matches at 10 bases. Sequencing was done on a sample of peripheral blood. The clonotype was recovered from a man in his 70s with active COVID-19. CDR3 DNA sequence: TGTGCCAGCAGTCGGACAGGGGGGATTTACAATGAGCAGTTCTTC. The encoded protein is CASSRTGGIYNEQFF.